This is a list of T cell receptor beta chains from one sample in a study of cytomegalovirus exposure and HLA in healthy donors. Method: immunoSEQ multiplex PCR; TCRdb's copy keeps in-frame clones and lacks some. Here the sample spans some 190,000 clones, 86% being singletons. What was sequenced was PBMCs. These receptors originate from a woman aged 18-29 years in good health and CMV-seronegative. Both conserved end residues are part of each CDR3. Each record gives: clone size, D gene, J gene, V gene, CDR3 DNA, CDR3 protein. D genes are given only for firm matches. Rows give clone size only sometimes, using once, few, many, or a class for an expanded clone.

abundance: once
d_gene: NA
j_gene: TRBJ1-2
v_gene: TRBV11-2
CDR3nt: TGTGCCAGCAGCTTAGATCGACAGTATGGCTACACCTTC
CDR3aa: CASSLDRQYGYTF

abundance: NA
d_gene: TRBD2
j_gene: TRBJ2-1
v_gene: TRBV19
CDR3nt: TGTGCCAGTAGTAGCCAGGGTATCGCCGGGAGGTATGAGCAGTTCTTC
CDR3aa: CASSSQGIAGRYEQFF

abundance: few
d_gene: TRBD1
j_gene: TRBJ2-7
v_gene: TRBV25-1
CDR3nt: TGTGCCAGCAGTGCCGGACAGGCCGCCTCCTACGAGCAGTACTTC
CDR3aa: CASSAGQAASYEQYF

abundance: NA
d_gene: NA
j_gene: TRBJ1-1
v_gene: TRBV12-5
CDR3nt: TGTGCTAGTGGTCCTCCGGCTGAAGCTTTCTTT
CDR3aa: CASGPPAEAFF

abundance: NA
d_gene: TRBD2
j_gene: TRBJ2-1
v_gene: TRBV5-6
CDR3nt: TGTGCCAGCAGCTTGGCAAGGTGGCGGGAGGCGATCAATGAGCAGTTCTTC
CDR3aa: CASSLARWREAINEQFF

abundance: NA
d_gene: TRBD2
j_gene: TRBJ2-3
v_gene: TRBV30
CDR3nt: TGTGCCTGGAGTGAGGGACTAGCTAGAGATACGCAGTATTTT
CDR3aa: CAWSEGLARDTQYF

abundance: NA
d_gene: TRBD2
j_gene: TRBJ2-2
v_gene: TRBV27
CDR3nt: TGTGCCAGCAGTTTACGGCTAGCGGGGGTTAACGGGGAGCTGTTTTTT
CDR3aa: CASSLRLAGVNGELFF

abundance: NA
d_gene: NA
j_gene: TRBJ2-1
v_gene: TRBV28
CDR3nt: TGTGCCAGCAGGACTCTCACATCTTTTCTGTTCTTC
CDR3aa: CASRTLTSFLFF

abundance: NA
d_gene: NA
j_gene: TRBJ1-1
v_gene: TRBV4-2
CDR3nt: TGTGCCAGCAGCCAAGATATACTTCTTGGGGGGGTAGGGAACACTGAAGCTTTCTTT
CDR3aa: CASSQDILLGGVGNTEAFF

abundance: NA
d_gene: NA
j_gene: TRBJ1-3
v_gene: TRBV19
CDR3nt: TGTGCCAGTAGTATAGCATCGGACAGCTCTGGAAACACCATATATTTT
CDR3aa: CASSIASDSSGNTIYF